This T cell receptor beta chain was sequenced in a study of blood T cell repertoires in COVID-19. Study summary: Donors in the United States, Italy and Spain gave samples during acute or convalescent COVID-19. PBMCs, B-cell-depleted T cells, or T cells provided the cDNA or gDNA that made up the material.

This CDR3 spans 15 amino acids. Trimming removed 4 bases from V and 4 bases from J, with 16 bases in between. Germline values: CDR1 LNHDA, CDR2 SQIVND (reference sequence). Enrollment of patients from Seattle took place during active infection, with longitudinal follow-up. Sequencing was performed with immunoSEQ multiplex PCR; in TCRdb, only in-frame clones are kept and a portion is missing. The sample lists roughly 200,000 clones, around 80% occurring once. The TCR originated in an elderly woman with COVID-19, enrolled during active disease. Sequencing was carried out using peripheral blood. The rearrangement joins TRBV19 to TRBJ1-1, with a weak D call TRBD1 (6 bases). The CDR3 is CASSTPNTGFTEAFF. Written as DNA, the CDR3 is TGTGCCAGTAGTACCCCCAACACAGGGTTCACTGAAGCTTTCTTT.